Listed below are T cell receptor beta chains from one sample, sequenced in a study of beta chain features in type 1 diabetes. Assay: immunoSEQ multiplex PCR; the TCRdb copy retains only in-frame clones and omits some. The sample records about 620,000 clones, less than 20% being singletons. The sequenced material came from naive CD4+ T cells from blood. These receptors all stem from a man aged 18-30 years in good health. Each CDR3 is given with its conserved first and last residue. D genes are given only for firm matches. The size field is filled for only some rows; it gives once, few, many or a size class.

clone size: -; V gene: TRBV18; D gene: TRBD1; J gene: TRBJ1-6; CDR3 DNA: TGTGCCAGCTCACAAGGACAGGGGTTTAATTCACCCCTCCACTTT; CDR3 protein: CASSQGQGFNSPLHF
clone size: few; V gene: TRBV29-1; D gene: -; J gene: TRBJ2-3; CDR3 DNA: TGCAGCGTTGATCATCTGAGGGAAGCGCAGTATTTT; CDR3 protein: CSVDHLREAQYF
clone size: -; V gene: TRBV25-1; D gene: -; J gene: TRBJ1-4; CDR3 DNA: TGTGCCAGCAGTGGCTACGGACGGAACCCTAATGAAAAACTGTTTTTT; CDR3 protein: CASSGYGRNPNEKLFF
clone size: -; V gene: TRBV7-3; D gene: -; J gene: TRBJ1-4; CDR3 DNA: TGTGCCAGCAGCCGCGCCCGGAATGAAAAACTGTTTTTT; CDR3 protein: CASSRARNEKLFF
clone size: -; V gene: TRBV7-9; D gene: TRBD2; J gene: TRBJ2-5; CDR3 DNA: TGTGCCAGCAATGGACTAGCGGGAGGAGGTTTTGTGACCCAGTACTTC; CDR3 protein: CASNGLAGGGFVTQYF
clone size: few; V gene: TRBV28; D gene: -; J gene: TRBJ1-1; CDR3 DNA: TGTGCCAGCGACGGCCGGACTGAAGCTTTCTTT; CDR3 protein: CASDGRTEAFF
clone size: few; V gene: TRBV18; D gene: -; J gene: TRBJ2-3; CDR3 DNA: TGTGCCACCCTACCGGGGAACGGACGCACAGATACGCAGTATTTT; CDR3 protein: CATLPGNGRTDTQYF
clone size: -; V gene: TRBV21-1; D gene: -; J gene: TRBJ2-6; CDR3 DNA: TGTGCCAGCAGCCCCAGGGCGCTTAGCTCTGGGGCCAACGTCCTGACTTTC; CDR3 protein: CASSPRALSSGANVLTF
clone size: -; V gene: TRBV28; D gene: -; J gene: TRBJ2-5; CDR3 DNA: TGTGCCAGCAGTCCCCCATCGGACACCCAGTACTTC; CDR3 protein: CASSPPSDTQYF
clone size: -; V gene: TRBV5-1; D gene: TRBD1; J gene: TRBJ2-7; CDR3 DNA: TGCGCCAGCAGCTTGTCCGGGACAGCAAGCTACGAGCAGTACTTC; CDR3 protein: CASSLSGTASYEQYF
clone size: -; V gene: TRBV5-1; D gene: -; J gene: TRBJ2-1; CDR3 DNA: TGCGCCAGCGGGCAGGAAAGCTCCTACAATGAGCAGTTCTTC; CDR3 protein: CASGQESSYNEQFF
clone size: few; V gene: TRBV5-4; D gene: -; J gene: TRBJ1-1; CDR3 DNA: TGTGCCAGCAGCACCGAGGGTACTGAAGCTTTCTTT; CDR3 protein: CASSTEGTEAFF
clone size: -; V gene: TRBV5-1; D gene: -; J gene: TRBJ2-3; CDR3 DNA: TGCGCCAGCAGCGTTGTGGGCAGGGTTGCAGATACGCAGTATTTT; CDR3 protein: CASSVVGRVADTQYF
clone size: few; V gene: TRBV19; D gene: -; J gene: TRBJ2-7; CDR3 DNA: TGTGCCAGTAGTAATACCGGGACTCGATCGTCCTACGAGCAGTACTTC; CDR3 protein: CASSNTGTRSSYEQYF
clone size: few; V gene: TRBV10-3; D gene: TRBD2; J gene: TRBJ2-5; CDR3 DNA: TGTGCCATCAGTCGACGGACTAGCGGGATAGAGACCCAGTACTTC; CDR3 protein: CAISRRTSGIETQYF
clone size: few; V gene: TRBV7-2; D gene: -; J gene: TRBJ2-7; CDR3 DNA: TGTGCCAGCAGTCCTAGCTCCTACGAGCAGTACTTC; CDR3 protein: CASSPSSYEQYF
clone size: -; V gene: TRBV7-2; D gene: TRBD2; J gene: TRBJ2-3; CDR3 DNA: TGTGCCAGCAGCTTAGCGGTAGCGGGAGGGCTGGTAGATACGCAGTATTTT; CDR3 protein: CASSLAVAGGLVDTQYF
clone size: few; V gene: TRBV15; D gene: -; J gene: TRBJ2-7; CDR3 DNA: TGTGCCACCAGCAGTGACACAGGGAGGGTGTACGAGCAGTACTTC; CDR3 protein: CATSSDTGRVYEQYF
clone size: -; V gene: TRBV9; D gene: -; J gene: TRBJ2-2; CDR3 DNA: TGTGCCAGCAGCACCTCCTACGGCCTGAACACCGGGGAGCTGTTTTTT; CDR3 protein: CASSTSYGLNTGELFF
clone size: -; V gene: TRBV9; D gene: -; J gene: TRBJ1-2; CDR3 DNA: TGTGCCAGCAGCCCAGATCGAAGGGGCTCCTTCGCGTATGGCTACACCTTC; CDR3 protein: CASSPDRRGSFAYGYTF
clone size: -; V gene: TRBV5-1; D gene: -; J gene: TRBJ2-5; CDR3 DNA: TGCGCCAGCAGCTTGGCGTTGACTAGGAGCCAAGAGACCCAGTACTTC; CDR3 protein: CASSLALTRSQETQYF
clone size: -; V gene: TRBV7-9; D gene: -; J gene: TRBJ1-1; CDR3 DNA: TGTGCCAGCAGCTTAGCCGCCGGGACCCACACTGAAGCTTTCTTT; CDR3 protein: CASSLAAGTHTEAFF
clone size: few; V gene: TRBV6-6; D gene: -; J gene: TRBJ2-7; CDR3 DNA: TGTGCCAGCAGTTTACAGAGACACTACGAGCAGTACTTC; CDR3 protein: CASSLQRHYEQYF
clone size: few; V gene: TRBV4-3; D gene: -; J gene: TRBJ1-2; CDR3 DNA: TGCGCCAGCAGCCAAGGACCCTCCCAAAACTATGGCTACACCTTC; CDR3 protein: CASSQGPSQNYGYTF
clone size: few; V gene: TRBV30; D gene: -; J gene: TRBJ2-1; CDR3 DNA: TGTGCCTGGAGTGTAGGGGGTGAGCAGTTCTTC; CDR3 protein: CAWSVGGEQFF
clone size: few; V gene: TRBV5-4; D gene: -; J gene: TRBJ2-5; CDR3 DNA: TGTGCCAGCAGAGGGGCAGGGGAGACCCAGTACTTC; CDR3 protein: CASRGAGETQYF
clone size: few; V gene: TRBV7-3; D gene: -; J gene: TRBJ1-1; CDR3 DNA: TGTGCCAGCAGCCTGACAGCTGTGAACACTGAAGCTTTCTTT; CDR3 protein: CASSLTAVNTEAFF
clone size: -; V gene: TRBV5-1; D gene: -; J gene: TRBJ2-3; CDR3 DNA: TGCGCCAGCAGCTTGGGGGGGCACCCAGATACGCAGTATTTT; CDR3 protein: CASSLGGHPDTQYF
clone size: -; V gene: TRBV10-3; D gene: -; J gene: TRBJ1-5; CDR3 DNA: TGTGCCATCAGTGAGTCGAGAGTAGTCGGGGGCCAGCCCCAGCATTTT; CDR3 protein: CAISESRVVGGQPQHF
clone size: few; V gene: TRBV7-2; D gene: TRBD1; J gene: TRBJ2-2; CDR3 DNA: TGTGCCAGCAGCCTTGACAGGGAAACCGGGGAGCTGTTTTTT; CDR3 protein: CASSLDRETGELFF
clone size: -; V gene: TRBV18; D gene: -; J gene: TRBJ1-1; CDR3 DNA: TGTGCCAGCTCACCTAGTACCAAGAACACTGAAGCTTTCTTT; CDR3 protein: CASSPSTKNTEAFF
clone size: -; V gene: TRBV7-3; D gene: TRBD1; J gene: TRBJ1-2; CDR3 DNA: TGTGCCAGCAGCGGCCGGGACAGGGGGCAGCGAGGCTACACCTTC; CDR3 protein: CASSGRDRGQRGYTF
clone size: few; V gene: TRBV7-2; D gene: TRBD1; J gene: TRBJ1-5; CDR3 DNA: TGTGCCAGCAGCTCTGCCGACAGGGCTAGCAATCAGCCCCAGCATTTT; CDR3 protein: CASSSADRASNQPQHF
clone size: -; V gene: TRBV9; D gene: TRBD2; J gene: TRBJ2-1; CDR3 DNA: TGTGCCAGCAGCGTACCCGGGACTAGCTCCTACAATGAGCAGTTCTTC; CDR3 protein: CASSVPGTSSYNEQFF
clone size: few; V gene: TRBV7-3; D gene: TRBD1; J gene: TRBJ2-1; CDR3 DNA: TGTGCCAGCAGCCTAGACAGGGGGCGCGGGAATGAGCAGTTCTTC; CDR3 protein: CASSLDRGRGNEQFF
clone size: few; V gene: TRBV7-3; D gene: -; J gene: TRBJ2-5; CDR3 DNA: TGTGCCAGCAGCCCCTCGGGACTCCTGACGGGGACCCAGTACTTC; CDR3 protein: CASSPSGLLTGTQYF
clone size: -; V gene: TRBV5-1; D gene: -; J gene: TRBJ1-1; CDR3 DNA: TGCGCCAGCAGCTTGGTAGGATCCCCTGAAGCTTTCTTT; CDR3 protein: CASSLVGSPEAFF
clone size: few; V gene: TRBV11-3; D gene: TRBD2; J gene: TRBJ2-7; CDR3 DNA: TGTGCCAGCAGCCCCGGACTAGCGGATACCTACGAGCAGTACTTC; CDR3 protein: CASSPGLADTYEQYF
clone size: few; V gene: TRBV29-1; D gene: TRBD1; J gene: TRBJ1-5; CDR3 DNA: TGCAGCGTTCTAGAACAGGGGGCTAGGAATCAGCCCCAGCATTTT; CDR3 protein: CSVLEQGARNQPQHF
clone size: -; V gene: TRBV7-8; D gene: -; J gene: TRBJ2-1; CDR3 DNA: TGTGCCGGCAGCCAGAGACTAGTAGCCTACAATGAGCAGTTCTTC; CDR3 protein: CAGSQRLVAYNEQFF
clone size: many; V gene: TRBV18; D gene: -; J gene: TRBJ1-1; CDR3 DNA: TGTGCCAGCTCACCACGGGGGATGGGAGCTTTCTTT; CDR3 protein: CASSPRGMGAFF
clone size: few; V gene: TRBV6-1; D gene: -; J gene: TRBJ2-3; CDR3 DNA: TGTGCCAGCAGTGGCAGACGACAGGCGGCGGGGGCAGATACGCAGTATTTT; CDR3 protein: CASSGRRQAAGADTQYF